This T cell receptor (beta chain) is drawn from a study of response to subunit inactivated influenza vaccine. In TCRdb, the RT-PCR reads were re-called with MiXCR into one record per CDR3 protein. This sample has some 570,000 distinct CDR3 sequences, with around 11% found just once. These data were also filed under a second study, of T cells expressing NK-cell markers. According to that study: It was by 5'RACE template switching with UMIs that TCR beta cDNA was made. HCMV serostatus: seven of eight sequenced donors positive, one negative.

The receptor's source is a man over 45 who received an inactivated influenza vaccine. Sequencing was performed on PBMCs from blood, taken on the day of vaccination.

CDR3 coding DNA: TGCAGTGCTAGGGTGCCAGTAATCTATGGCTACACCTTC. Translating gives CSARVPVIYGYTF. This rearrangement joins TRBV20-1 to TRBJ1-2; no clear D. This CDR3 has 13 residues. Per germline, CDR1 DFQATT and CDR2 SNEGSKA (reference sequence). V was trimmed by 3 bases and J by 4 bases, leaving 12 bases between them.